The count of the clone carrying this TCR beta chain is one. The data belong to a study of T cell responses to AZD1222 COVID-19 vaccine. The CDR3 consists of 15 residues. V gave up 5 bases and J gave up 4 bases; unmatched junction bases: 5. Germline lookup yields CDR1 SGHTA and CDR2 FQGNSA. Only in-frame clones appear in the TCRdb table, and some are missing; sequencing was by immunoSEQ multiplex PCR. The sample yields about 180,000 clones, 75% to 90% seen once. The material was peripheral blood, obtained 28 days after the second dose of the MenACWY control vaccine. The receptor comes from an adult who received the MenACWY meningococcal vaccine as a control. The chain joins TRBV7-2 to TRBJ1-3; 10 bases line up with TRBD1. The CDR3 is CASSAGTGAGNTIYF. CDR3 sequence (DNA): TGTGCCAGCAGCGCCGGGACAGGGGCCGGAAACACCATATATTTT.